This T cell receptor (beta chain) is from a study of OX40 agonist ivuxolimab in advanced cancers. Some background on the complete study: Ivuxolimab was a fully human IgG2 agonistic monoclonal antibody targeting the costimulatory receptor OX40 (CD134). Intravenous ivuxolimab was administered to patients every 2 weeks at six dose levels: 0.01, 0.1, 0.3, 1.5, 3 and 10 mg/kg. Of the roughly 52 patients in dose escalation, some 20 had hepatocellular carcinoma, around 15 had melanoma, 9 had renal cell carcinoma and 9 had head and neck cancer. In the dose-escalation cohort, 82.7% of patients were male, and the mean age was roughly 60 years, with a range of about 20 to 90. Prior anti-PD-1, anti-PD-L1 or anti-CTLA-4 therapy was permitted, and checkpoint inhibitors had been received by roughly 40% of dose-escalation patients. Three dose-escalation patients achieved partial responses, one with hepatocellular carcinoma and two with cutaneous melanoma. The point of sequencing TCRbeta in the periphery was to test whether ivuxolimab changed TCR sequence diversity and drove clonal T-cell expansion. The paper reports the monotherapy dose-escalation portion (N of about 47 patients) of the phase I ivuxolimab trial. The investigation overall reported the following: After ivuxolimab, expanded clones were on average more numerous among CD8+ T cells than among CD4+ T cells. In the 0.1-3.0 mg/kg groups, partial responders were among the patients with the lowest normalized peripheral clonal expansion, particularly in CD8+ T cells. Low levels of normalized T-cell clonal expansion were also seen in some patients who did not respond. At doses of 0.1 to 3.0 mg/kg, clonal expansion of both CD4+ and CD8+ T cells in blood was seen between baseline and week 6. Antigen specificity was not determined for the clonally expanded peripheral T cells.

Patients with a history of autoimmune disease or receiving systemic immunosuppression were excluded from the trial. In every dose cohort, peripheral blood was drawn for TCR sequencing at baseline, cycle 4 day 1, and cycle 7 day 1. Samples came from an open-label, multicenter, first-in-human phase I dose-escalation trial of ivuxolimab. Adults with locally advanced or metastatic melanoma, renal cell, hepatocellular, or head and neck squamous cell carcinoma were enrolled in the trial. Before TCR sequencing, CD4+ T cells and CD8+ T cells from peripheral blood were sorted into separate populations. For sequencing of the TCRbeta CDR3 region, genomic DNA was extracted from the sorted cells. TCRbeta CDR3 regions were sequenced using the immunoSEQ Assay. TCRdb retrieved this table from immuneACCESS and kept in-frame rearrangements only. Not all clones are present; in checked studies, unresolved V genes account for under half, and no reason is known for the remainder. The sample table lists tens of thousands of clones, roughly 79% of them with a count of one. The ten largest clones add up to approximately 21% of the sample.

On this clone itself: No antigen is known for it. Base quality data are lacking; no much larger clone is found one base away.

The CDR3 measures 17 amino acids from cysteine to phenylalanine. The sequence is cut down to CDR3 DNA, 51 bases in frame from base 1. Compared with germline, V lacks 2 bases and J lacks 3 bases; bases without a gene match: 10. The germline V gene (reference sequence) provides CDR1 SEHNR and CDR2 FQNEAQ. The rearrangement joined TRBV7-9 to TRBJ2-1, with 7 middle bases fitting TRBD2. The sequenced sample was CD4+ or CD8+ T cells sorted from blood, obtained in a trial of the OX40 agonist ivuxolimab. This TCR was recovered from an adult with an advanced solid tumor such as melanoma, head and neck, liver or kidney cancer. The nucleotide sequence is given as TGTGCCAGCAGCTTAAGTGTATTGGGCGGGAGCTACAATGAGCAGTTCTTC. This encodes CASSLSVLGGSYNEQFF.